This T cell receptor (beta chain) was identified in a study of T cells in Graves' hyperthyroidism and ophthalmopathy. V was clipped by 5 bases and J by 0 bases, with 13 bases between them. Per the germline V gene, CDR1 is SGHTA and CDR2 is FQGNSA. The CDR3 length is 15 residues. This clonotype was recorded many times. What was amplified from RNA transcripts were TCR beta CDR3 regions. A first-round RT-PCR of the TCR CDR3 used the HTBI primer set. TCRdb used MiXCR to reprocess the multiplex PCR reads, holding one entry per CDR3 protein. The data show roughly 630,000 distinct CDR3 sequences, 15% to 19% seen once.

Sequencing was carried out using blood. The receptor comes from a woman in her 30s with Graves' hyperthyroidism. This chain links TRBV7-2 with TRBJ1-1; D is perhaps TRBD1 (5 bases). CDR3 sequence: CASSGGRTLNTEAFF. The DNA for the CDR3 is TGTGCCAGCAGCGGGGGGAGGACCTTGAACACTGAAGCTTTCTTT.